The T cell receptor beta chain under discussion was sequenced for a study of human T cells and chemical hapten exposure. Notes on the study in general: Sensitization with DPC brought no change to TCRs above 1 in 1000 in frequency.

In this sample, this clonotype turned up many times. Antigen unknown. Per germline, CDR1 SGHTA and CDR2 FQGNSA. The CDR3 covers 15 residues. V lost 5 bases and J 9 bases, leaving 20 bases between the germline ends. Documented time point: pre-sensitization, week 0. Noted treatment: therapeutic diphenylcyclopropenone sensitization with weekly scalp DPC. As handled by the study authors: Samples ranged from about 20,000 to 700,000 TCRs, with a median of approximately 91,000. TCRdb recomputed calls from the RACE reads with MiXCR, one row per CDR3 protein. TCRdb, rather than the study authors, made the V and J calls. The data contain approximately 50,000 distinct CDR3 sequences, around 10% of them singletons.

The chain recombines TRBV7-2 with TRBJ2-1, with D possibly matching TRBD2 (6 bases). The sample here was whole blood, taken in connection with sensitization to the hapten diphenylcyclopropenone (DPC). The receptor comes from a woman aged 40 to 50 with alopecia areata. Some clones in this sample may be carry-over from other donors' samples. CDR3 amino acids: CASSPLGRTITEQFF. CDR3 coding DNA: TGTGCCAGCAGCCCCCTCGGTAGGACTATTACTGAGCAGTTCTTC.